This is a list of T cell receptor beta chains from one sample in a study of radiation and T cells in renal cell carcinoma. TCRdb keeps only in-frame clones here, not all; method: immunoSEQ multiplex PCR. The data show approximately 9,800 clones, approximately 69% seen once. The specimen comprised tumor tissue, sampled from a patient whose treatment was nephrectomy without radiotherapy. All receptors derive from a man aged 60 to 75 with renal cell carcinoma. The CDR3 runs from the conserved cysteine through the conserved F or W. The D gene is left open where the match is weak. Clone sizes are given selectively: once, few, many, or a class where the clone is expanded.

cdr3_nt	cdr3_aa	d_call	v_call	j_call	clone_size
TGTGCCAGTAGTATAAGGGTGGAGAGCTCCTACGAGCAGTACTTC	CASSIRVESSYEQYF	.	TRBV19	TRBJ2-7	.
TGTGCCAGCTCACCAACCGCGACTACCAACACCGGGGAGCTGTTTTTT	CASSPTATTNTGELFF	.	TRBV18	TRBJ2-2	.
TGTGCCAGTAGTCGCCCGGGACAGGGGACAGATACGCAGTATTTT	CASSRPGQGTDTQYF	TRBD1	TRBV19	TRBJ2-3	.
TGTGCCAGCAGCGTCGAGGTGGGCACAGATACGCAGTATTTT	CASSVEVGTDTQYF	.	TRBV9	TRBJ2-3	few
TGTGCCAGCAGCTTATGGAGTCAGGGCCTAAAGTACACCTTC	CASSLWSQGLKYTF	.	TRBV11-1	TRBJ1-2	.
TGCGCCAGCCCAAGTAAGGGAAGGGAGCAGTACTTC	CASPSKGREQYF	.	TRBV5-1	TRBJ2-7	medium-sized
TGTGCCAGCAGCTCCGAAGGGACAGGGGACGGGGAGCTGTTTTTT	CASSSEGTGDGELFF	TRBD1	TRBV2	TRBJ2-2	medium-sized
TGTGCCAGCAGCGTGGTGGCTAGCGGGAGTTACGAGCAGTACTTC	CASSVVASGSYEQYF	TRBD2	TRBV5-5	TRBJ2-7	.
TGCGCCAGCAGCCAAGATGTAGCGGGAGGGTACAATGAGCAGTTCTTC	CASSQDVAGGYNEQFF	TRBD2	TRBV4-3	TRBJ2-1	few
TGTGCCATCAGTGAGTCGGGCGAGCAGTACTTC	CAISESGEQYF	.	TRBV10-3	TRBJ2-7	few
TGTGCCAGCACCCCGGGACAGGGGAAAGCTTTCTTT	CASTPGQGKAFF	TRBD1	TRBV28	TRBJ1-1	.
TGTGCCAGCTCACCCCGGGACGGCCGCTACGAGCAGTACTTC	CASSPRDGRYEQYF	.	TRBV18	TRBJ2-7	.
TGTGCCAGCAGTACTTTCCAGGGTAGTGGAAACACCATATATTTT	CASSTFQGSGNTIYF	.	TRBV7-2	TRBJ1-3	.
TGTGCCAGCAGCGTAGCGGGGGTCACAGATACGCAGTATTTT	CASSVAGVTDTQYF	.	TRBV9	TRBJ2-3	.
TGTGCCAGCATGCAGGGCGGCACAGATACGCAGTATTTT	CASMQGGTDTQYF	.	TRBV2	TRBJ2-3	.
TGCAGCGCGACAGGGGAGCACGAGCAGTTCTTC	CSATGEHEQFF	TRBD1	TRBV29-1	TRBJ2-1	.
TGCGCCAGCAGCCAAGATTTACTTCAGGGGGCCACCTACGAGCAGTACTTC	CASSQDLLQGATYEQYF	TRBD1	TRBV4-1	TRBJ2-7	.